The 22 T cell receptor beta chains below were found in one sample sequenced in a study of PD-L1 blockade in urothelial cancer. TCRdb's table, derived via immunoSEQ multiplex PCR, lists solely in-frame clones and lacks some. This repertoire shows roughly 63,000 clones, 81% found once; its top ten account for 3% to 4%. Time point described: pretreatment peripheral blood. The starting material was PBMCs, obtained around atezolizumab (anti-PD-L1) treatment. These receptors were collected from a man in his 70s with urothelial cancer.

This clone was counted a single time. The CDR3 loop is CASSDDSITYNEQFF. The CDR3 region has the DNA TGTGCCAGCAGTGACGACTCGATAACCTACAATGAGCAGTTCTTC. This rearrangement joins TRBV2 to TRBJ2-1, with unresolved D. The germline V gene has CDR1 SNHLY and CDR2 FYNNEI. The ends were cut back, 3 bases at V and 2 bases at J, with 11 bases in the middle. The CDR3 is 15 residues long.

The rearrangement joins TRBV10-3 to TRBJ2-7, with 7 nucleotides matching TRBD2. CDR1 and CDR2 from the germline V gene are ENHRY and SYGVKD. V trimming: 4 bases; J trimming: 4 bases; junction bases outside the gene matches: 4. The CDR3 is 13 residues long. This CDR3 reads CAISGSSGYEQYF. In nucleotides, the CDR3 is TGTGCCATCAGTGGTAGTAGCGGGTACGAGCAGTACTTC.

This chain joins TRBV4-2 and TRBJ1-3; tentatively, D is TRBD1 (6 bases). The ends were cut back, 2 bases at V and 1 base at J, with 12 bases in the middle. Germline assignment: CDR1 LGHNA and CDR2 YNFKEQ. The CDR3 has 16 residues. The CDR3 loop reads CASSQMDRPSGNTIYF. The DNA for the CDR3 is TGTGCCAGCAGCCAAATGGACAGACCTTCTGGAAACACCATATATTTT.

This sequence joins TRBV19 and TRBJ2-7, with 12 bases identical to TRBD2. Germline V gene sequence: CDR1 LNHDA, CDR2 SQIVND (reference sequence). The junction had 4 bases not matched to a gene; V was cut back by 8 bases and J by 2 bases. This CDR3 is built from 14 residues. The CDR3 DNA reads TGTGCCAGTTCCGGGACTAGCGGGCCCTACGAGCAGTACTTC. Translated, it gives CASSGTSGPYEQYF.

The V gene is TRBV5-1, the J gene TRBJ2-2; a weak D match, TRBD1 (6 bases). The CDR3 consists of 17 residues. V lost 0 bases, J lost 0 bases, and 12 bases lay in between. The V gene's germline CDR1 is SGHRS and CDR2 YFSETQ. The DNA of the CDR3 is TGCGCCAGCAGCTTGGACCCCCAGGGGCCGAACACCGGGGAGCTGTTTTTT. This gives the protein CASSLDPQGPNTGELFF.

This clone is a singleton in its sample. This chain connects TRBV29-1 to TRBJ2-6; D is unresolved. This CDR3 comprises 14 residues. Germline loops: CDR1 SQVTM, CDR2 ANQGSEA. With 3 bases removed from V and 2 bases from J, the gap between germline ends came to 8 bases. As DNA, the CDR3 is TGCAGCGTTGACAGTCAGGCTGGGGCCAACGTCCTGACTTTC. Amino acid sequence: CSVDSQAGANVLTF. The variable domain in full, with the rest retrieved from reference TRBV29-1 and TRBJ2-6, is SAVISQKPSRDICQRGTSLTIQCQVDSQVTMMFWYRQQPGQSLTLIATANQGSEATYESGFVIDKFPISRPNLTFSTLTVSNMSPEDSSIYLCSVDSQAGANVLTFGAGSRLTVL.

The gene calls are TRBV27 and TRBJ2-5, with 14 nucleotides matching TRBD2. J lost 4 bases, V lost 3 bases, and 1 base had no gene match. The CDR3 runs to 15 residues. The germline gives CDR1 MNHEY, CDR2 SMNVEV (reference sequence). CDR3 region: CASSLGTSGRETQYF. CDR3 bases: TGTGCCAGCAGTTTGGGGACTAGCGGGAGAGAGACCCAGTACTTC.

This sequence joins TRBV25-1 and TRBJ2-5; the D gene is possibly TRBD1 (6 bases). This CDR3 spans 14 amino acids. The V end was cut by 5 bases, the J end by 5 bases, with 15 bases between. Germline values: CDR1 MGHDK, CDR2 SYGVNS. The CDR3 sequence: CASSLQGNRETQYF. In DNA form, the CDR3 reads TGTGCCAGCAGTCTCCAGGGGAATAGGGAGACCCAGTACTTC.

Only a few counts were recorded for this clone. This rearrangement joins TRBV10-1 to TRBJ1-2; no clear D gene. With 3 bases removed from V and 2 bases from J, the gap between germline ends came to 7 bases. This CDR3 contains 13 residues. Germline CDR1 WNHNN, CDR2 SYGVQD (reference sequence). CDR3 amino acids: CASSEFRNYGYTF. In DNA form, the CDR3 reads TGCGCCAGCAGTGAATTCCGGAACTATGGCTACACCTTC.

This clone has only one observation. The V gene is TRBV19, the J gene TRBJ1-2, with no clear D. The CDR3 has 17 residues. Germline CDR1 and CDR2: LNHDA and SQIVND (reference sequence). V shed 7 bases and J shed 2 bases, with 23 bases lying between them. The CDR3 DNA reads as TGTGCCAGTACCGAAGGACGCCAAAGACGGGAAAACTATGGCTACACCTTC. It yields the protein CASTEGRQRRENYGYTF.

Here the CDR3 DNA reads TGTGCCAGCAGTGCCTCGGGACAGGGGAATTCACCCCTCCACTTT. Protein sequence: CASSASGQGNSPLHF. V usage is TRBV25-1 and J usage is TRBJ1-6; the match to TRBD1 covers 10 bases. The V gene's germline CDR1 is MGHDK and CDR2 SYGVNS. With 4 bases clipped from V and 7 bases from J, the junction kept 4 bases outside the gene matches. The CDR3 is 15 amino acids.

The chain joins TRBV12-5 to TRBJ2-1, with a possible D match to TRBD2 (6 bases). V lost 0 bases to trimming and J lost 9 bases, with 18 bases between them. The germline CDR1 and CDR2 sequences are LGHNT and FRNRAP. CDR3 length equals 16 residues. In DNA, the CDR3 is TGTGCTAGTGGTTTGGTACCTCGGGAGAGGTACGCTGAGCAGTTCTTC. Protein: CASGLVPRERYAEQFF.

This clone rates as medium-sized. This specimen includes other DNA sequences encoding the same CDR3. The chain combines TRBV11-2 with TRBJ1-4, with TRBD1 as a possible D gene (5 bases). Per germline, CDR1 SGHAT and CDR2 FQNNGV. Trimming took off 0 bases at V and 1 base at J, with 9 bases between the two ends. The CDR3 covers 16 residues. Written as DNA, the CDR3 is TGTGCCAGCAGCTTAGATCTCACAGGAACTAATGAAAAACTGTTTTTT. This sequence encodes CASSLDLTGTNEKLFF.

The rearrangement joins TRBV6-5 to TRBJ2-4, with D perhaps TRBD2 (5 bases). Looked up from germline, CDR1 is MNHEY and CDR2 is SVGAGI. The CDR3 totals 14 residues. V was shortened by 2 bases and J by 3 bases, with 8 bases between the two germline ends. The CDR3 nucleotides are TGTGCCAGCAGTTACAGACGGGACAAAAACATTCAGTACTTC. Translation gives CASSYRRDKNIQYF.

The chain has TRBV6-1 and TRBJ2-7, with 10 bases identical to TRBD2. This CDR3 has 16 amino acids. Losses at the gene ends were 2 bases for V and 3 bases for J; bases not matched to a gene: 7. Germline V CDR1 and CDR2: MNHNS, SASEGT. The CDR3, as DNA: TGTGCCAGCAGTGAATTTTGGACTAGCGGAAGCTACGAGCAGTACTTC. It specifies CASSEFWTSGSYEQYF.

This chain uses TRBV5-1 with TRBJ1-2; the match to TRBD1 covers 7 bases. After removal of 4 bases from V and 2 bases from J, the junction contained 5 bases not matched to a gene. This CDR3 spans 14 amino acids. The V gene's germline CDR1 is SGHRS and CDR2 YFSETQ. The CDR3 region has the DNA TGCGCCAGCAGCCCCGAGACAGGGAACTATGGCTACACCTTC. It specifies CASSPETGNYGYTF. Drawing the rest from reference TRBV5-1 and TRBJ1-2, the complete variable domain is KAGVTQTPRYLIKTRGQQVTLSCSPISGHRSVSWYQQTPGQGLQFLFEYFSETQRNKGNFPGRFSGRQFSNSRSEMNVSTLELGDSALYLCASSPETGNYGYTFGSGTRLTVV.

The J gene is TRBJ1-2, the V gene TRBV19; D unresolved. Trimming pared 6 bases from V and 0 bases from J, leaving 8 bases between. Germline CDR1 and CDR2: LNHDA and SQIVND (reference sequence). There are 13 residues in the CDR3. The CDR3: CASRNPANYGYTF. The DNA of the CDR3 is TGTGCCAGTAGGAATCCAGCTAACTATGGCTACACCTTC.

This chain uses TRBV2 with TRBJ2-2; possibly TRBD1 for D (5 bases). The CDR3 contains 15 residues. In germline, CDR1 is SNHLY, CDR2 FYNNEI. The V end lost 3 bases, the J end lost 4 bases, and 12 bases lay between the germline ends. The CDR3 loop reads CASSEAGSVTGELFF. The CDR3 DNA reads TGTGCCAGCAGTGAGGCAGGGTCGGTCACCGGGGAGCTGTTTTTT.

The genes are TRBV5-6 and TRBJ1-2, with D tentatively TRBD1 (5 bases). The CDR3 covers 15 residues. Trimming pared 4 bases from V and 8 bases from J, leaving 21 bases between. Germline V CDR1 and CDR2: SGHDT, YYEEEE. CDR3 in DNA: TGTGCCAGCAGCCCCTGGGGGGTAGGTTCGGTGGGCTACACCTTC. Amino acids: CASSPWGVGSVGYTF.

The chain joins TRBV5-1 to TRBJ1-2; possible D gene TRBD1, 5 bases. V was clipped by 3 bases and J by 5 bases, with 20 bases between them. Germline values: CDR1 SGHRS, CDR2 YFSETQ. The CDR3 has 16 amino acids. The DNA of the CDR3 is TGCGCCAGCAGCTCGGGTGGGGCTGATCTAAGGTATGGCTACACCTTC. This sequence encodes CASSSGGADLRYGYTF. Together with reference TRBV5-1 and TRBJ1-2, the CDR3 gives the full variable domain: KAGVTQTPRYLIKTRGQQVTLSCSPISGHRSVSWYQQTPGQGLQFLFEYFSETQRNKGNFPGRFSGRQFSNSRSEMNVSTLELGDSALYLCASSSGGADLRYGYTFGSGTRLTVV.

This chain links TRBV6-5 with TRBJ2-3; 12 bases are a match to TRBD2. The CDR3 spans 15 residues. V lost 5 bases and J lost 6; bases outside the gene matches: 6. From germline, CDR1 is MNHEY and CDR2 SVGAGI. In nucleotides, the CDR3 is TGTGCCAGCAGTCCGCCGGGACTAGCGGGCGATACGCAGTATTTT. This encodes CASSPPGLAGDTQYF.

The chain links TRBV19 to TRBJ1-2; 9 bases line up with TRBD1. V lost 5 bases to trimming and J lost 7 bases; unmatched junction nucleotides: 11. Germline-derived CDR1 and CDR2 are LNHDA and SQIVND (reference sequence). The CDR3 covers 15 residues. This chain's CDR3 is CASSPRDRAAGGYTF. The DNA for the CDR3 is TGTGCCAGTAGTCCGAGGGACAGGGCAGCGGGTGGCTACACCTTC.